Below are 4 T cell receptor beta chains sequenced from a single sample in a study of T cells in Graves' hyperthyroidism and ophthalmopathy. The investigators amplified TCR beta CDR3 regions from RNA transcripts. RT-PCR in the first round (using the HTBI primer set) targeted the TCR CDR3. TCRdb re-called the multiplex PCR reads through MiXCR, storing one row per CDR3 protein. The repertoire holds approximately 420,000 distinct CDR3 sequences, with about an eighth as singletons. Material for sequencing was blood. Receptors originate from a young woman with Graves' hyperthyroidism.

This clonotype was picked up many times. The chain has TRBV20-1 and TRBJ2-7; D is unresolved. V lost 6 bases, J lost 4 bases, and 13 bases lay in between. The germline CDR1 and CDR2 sequences are DFQATT and SNEGSKA (reference sequence). This CDR3 has 12 residues. The CDR3 region has the DNA TGCAGTGCCAGGAGACTGGAATACGAGCAGTACTTC. Protein: CSARRLEYEQYF.

At least ten counts were recorded for this clonotype. The V call is TRBV2, the J call TRBJ1-1, with a tentative D call TRBD1 (5 bases). V lost 4 bases, J lost 1 base, and 10 bases lay in between. This CDR3 contains 14 residues. The germline CDR1 and CDR2 sequences are SNHLY and FYNNEI. Here the CDR3 reads CASSGETANTEAFF. DNA for the CDR3: TGTGCCAGCAGTGGGGAGACAGCGAACACTGAAGCTTTCTTT.

This clonotype appeared many times. V gene TRBV30 combines with J gene TRBJ2-1; possibly TRBD2 for D (6 bases). V lost 4 bases, J lost 3 bases, and 10 bases lay in between. The germline V gene encodes CDR1 GTSNPN and CDR2 SVGIG (reference sequence). The length of the CDR3 is 13 residues. CDR3: CAWNAGYYNEQFF. The CDR3 region has the DNA TGTGCCTGGAATGCGGGATACTACAATGAGCAGTTCTTC.

The rearrangement links TRBV6-1 to TRBJ1-5; D remains unclear. The germline V gene has CDR1 MNHNS and CDR2 SASEGT. Deletions cut 6 bases from V and 0 bases from J, with 12 bases between. The length of the CDR3 is 15 residues. CDR3 region: CASSLRQNSNQPQHF. CDR3 DNA: TGTGCCAGCAGCTTACGTCAGAATAGCAATCAGCCCCAGCATTTT.